This entry lists 32 T cell receptor beta chains sequenced from one sample in a study of early T cells in non-severe SARS-CoV-2 infection. TCRdb analysed the 5' RACE reads with MiXCR anew, one entry per CDR3 protein. The sample carries more than 65,000 distinct CDR3 sequences, under 15% recorded once. Sequenced: whole blood. The receptor set was obtained from an adult who was a healthcare worker with PCR-confirmed SARS-CoV-2 infection or an uninfected control (not recorded which).

This clonotype has only a few counts. CDR3 region: CASSLTGGDTDTQYF. CDR3 nucleotides: TGTGCCAGCAGCTTGACAGGGGGTGACACAGATACGCAGTATTTT. J is TRBJ2-3 and V is TRBV7-2; 9 nucleotides agree with TRBD1. The germline gives CDR1 SGHTA, CDR2 FQGNSA. Germline trimming cut 3 bases from V and 2 bases from J; bases unmatched to any gene: 3. The CDR3 sequence is 15 residues long.

This chain links TRBV7-6 with TRBJ2-1; no reliable D call. The CDR3 loop spans 15 amino acids. Germline CDR1 and CDR2: SGHVS and FNYEAQ. Deletions cut 0 bases from V and 7 bases from J, with 13 bases between. The CDR3 reads CASSLAPLSRNEQFF. CDR3 bases: TGTGCCAGCAGCTTAGCTCCTCTTAGTAGGAATGAGCAGTTCTTC.

This clonotype was found many times. CDR3 protein: CASSSGSQGPQHF. In DNA, the CDR3 is TGTGCCAGCAGTTCAGGGTCCCAGGGGCCCCAGCATTTT. The chain carries TRBV6-6 and TRBJ1-5; TRBD1 might be the D (5 bases). This CDR3 contains 13 residues. Germline V gene lookup returns CDR1 MNHNY and CDR2 SVGAGI (reference sequence). Deletions cut 4 bases from V and 9 bases from J, with 13 bases between.

This clonotype was observed many times. V gene TRBV29-1 combines with J gene TRBJ2-5; the match to TRBD1 covers 7 bases. Unmatched junction bases numbered 5, after V lost 6 bases and J lost 4 bases. The CDR3 is made up of 12 amino acids. Germline V gene data show CDR1 as SQVTM and CDR2 as ANQGSEA. CDR3 in DNA: TGCAGCGTCGGAAGACAGGGAGAGACCCAGTACTTC. Its translation is CSVGRQGETQYF.

This clonotype was counted many times. J is TRBJ2-3 and V is TRBV7-2, with D unresolved. Looked up from germline, CDR1 is SGHTA and CDR2 is FQGNSA. The CDR3 has 14 residues. V lost 1 base and J lost 0, with 5 bases in between. The CDR3 coding sequence is TGTGCCAGCAGCTTAGGGCCTAGCACAGATACGCAGTATTTT. Encoded protein: CASSLGPSTDTQYF. The full variable domain, completed using reference TRBV7-2 and TRBJ2-3, is GAGVSQSPSNKVTEKGKDVELRCDPISGHTALYWYRQSLGQGLEFLIYFQGNSAPDKSGLPSDRFSAERTGGSVSTLTIQRTQQEDSAVYLCASSLGPSTDTQYFGPGTRLTVL.

In this sample, this clonotype turned up many times. The gene calls are TRBV7-3 and TRBJ1-1; TRBD1 matches 9 bases. Germline V gene lookup returns CDR1 SGHTA and CDR2 FQGTGA. The CDR3 has 15 residues. Trimming removed 5 bases from V and 1 base from J; junction bases left unmatched: 5. This CDR3 is CASSKQGAGNTEAFF. CDR3 bases: TGTGCCAGCAGCAAACAGGGGGCCGGGAACACTGAAGCTTTCTTT.

This clonotype has ten or more counts. The genes are TRBV20-1 and TRBJ2-3; 7 nucleotides match TRBD2. Germline trimming cut 1 base from V and 4 bases from J; bases unmatched to any gene: 11. There are 16 residues in the CDR3. In germline, CDR1 is DFQATT, CDR2 SNEGSKA (reference sequence). In DNA form, the CDR3 reads TGCAGTGCTAGAGTACCCCGACTAGCTCAACCAGATACGCAGTATTTT. Residues: CSARVPRLAQPDTQYF.

The table lists this clonotype with many counts. The chain links TRBV7-2 to TRBJ2-3, with D perhaps given as TRBD1 or TRBD2 (5 bases each). Between the trimmed V and J ends, which lost 1 base and 2 bases, there was a span of 13 bases. CDR1 and CDR2 (germline): SGHTA, FQGNSA. The CDR3 is made up of 16 amino acids. CDR3 region: CASSLVNTGTTDTQYF. As DNA, the CDR3 is TGTGCCAGCAGCTTAGTCAATACGGGGACCACAGATACGCAGTATTTT.

This clonotype has at least ten counts. The V and J genes are TRBV19 and TRBJ2-3; either TRBD1 or TRBD2 may supply D (5 bases each). Per the germline V gene, CDR1 is LNHDA and CDR2 is SQIVND (reference sequence). The CDR3 has 14 residues. Trimming took 5 bases from V and 0 from J, leaving 9 bases between them. CDR3 sequence (DNA): TGTGCCAGTAGTCGCTGGGACAGCACAGATACGCAGTATTTT. This translates into CASSRWDSTDTQYF.

This clonotype was observed a few times. This rearrangement joins TRBV4-2 to TRBJ2-3; possible D gene TRBD1, 6 bases. The CDR3 is 17 residues long. V was trimmed by 0 bases and J by 2 bases, leaving 15 bases between them. The germline V gene encodes CDR1 LGHNA and CDR2 YNFKEQ. The CDR3 here is CASSQDPTGQLTDTQYF. As DNA, the CDR3 is TGTGCCAGCAGCCAAGATCCGACAGGCCAACTCACAGATACGCAGTATTTT.

The chain links TRBV10-2 to TRBJ2-1; 9 positions agree with TRBD1. The CDR3 is 13 amino acids. CDR1 is WSHSY and CDR2 is SAAADI in the germline V gene. The trim removed 7 bases at V and 7 bases at J, leaving 5 bases unmatched. The chain's CDR3 is CASIPGQGNEQFF. Here the CDR3 DNA reads TGCGCCAGCATCCCGGGACAGGGTAATGAGCAGTTCTTC.

This clonotype was counted many times. The chain recombines TRBV12-3 or TRBV12-4 with TRBJ2-1; 7 nucleotides match TRBD2. The J segment lost 4 bases and the V segment lost 3 bases, leaving 9 bases of the junction unmatched. CDR3 length equals 16 residues. Written as DNA, the CDR3 is TGTGCCAGCAGTTTTCCGGGGGGTGCTACGTACAATGAGCAGTTCTTC. The encoded protein is CASSFPGGATYNEQFF.

This clonotype was observed many times. The V gene is TRBV7-7, the J gene TRBJ1-3; D is unclear. The V and J ends lost 5 bases and 3 bases respectively, with 11 bases between them. The CDR3 consists of 14 residues. Germline assignment: CDR1 SSHAT and CDR2 FNYEAQ (reference sequence). In DNA, the CDR3 is TGTGCCAGCAGCCCGTCAGCGCTTGGAAACACCATATATTTT. Amino acids: CASSPSALGNTIYF.

This clonotype was seen ten or more times. V and J are TRBV29-1 and TRBJ2-5; 7 bases map to TRBD1. The CDR3 sequence is 12 residues long. Germline lookup yields CDR1 SQVTM and CDR2 ANQGSEA. Unmatched junction bases numbered 3, after V lost 7 bases and J lost 1 base. Written as DNA, the CDR3 is TGCAGCGGCGGACAGGCCCAAGAGACCCAGTACTTC. It specifies CSGGQAQETQYF.

The table lists this clonotype with many counts. The V call is TRBV19, the J call TRBJ2-1; perhaps TRBD2 as D (6 bases). The V end was cut by 0 bases, the J end by 7 bases, with 13 bases between. The CDR3 covers 15 residues. From germline, CDR1 is LNHDA and CDR2 SQIVND (reference sequence). CDR3: CASSIDRRDWNEQFF. In nucleotides, the CDR3 is TGTGCCAGTAGTATAGATCGGCGGGATTGGAATGAGCAGTTCTTC.

In its sample, this clonotype was seen many times. The chain couples TRBV20-1 to TRBJ2-5; 9 bases map to TRBD2. This CDR3 is 17 amino acids long. Germline values: CDR1 DFQATT, CDR2 SNEGSKA (reference sequence). Trimming removed 5 bases from V and 5 bases from J; junction bases left unmatched: 18. The CDR3 DNA reads TGCAGTGCTCTGCCCGCGGCGGGACTAGCTTCAAGGGAGACCCAGTACTTC. Amino acids: CSALPAAGLASRETQYF.

This clonotype was recorded at least ten times. The chain uses TRBV2 and TRBJ1-2, with D unresolved. V shed 6 bases and J shed 2 bases, with 13 bases lying between them. Germline V CDR1 and CDR2: SNHLY, FYNNEI. The CDR3 spans 14 residues. CDR3 sequence (DNA): TGTGCCAGCAGGGTGGGGAGGATAAACTATGGCTACACCTTC. The encoded protein is CASRVGRINYGYTF.

This clonotype was recorded many times. The chain uses TRBV2 and TRBJ2-7, with D possibly matching TRBD2 (6 bases). Germline V gives CDR1 SNHLY, CDR2 FYNNEI. Trimming removed 2 bases from V and 6 bases from J, with 14 bases in between. The CDR3 consists of 14 residues. The CDR3 DNA sequence: TGTGCCAGCAGTGAATTGCGGGATGTAGGCGAGCAGTACTTC. Its translation: CASSELRDVGEQYF.

The gene calls are TRBV12-3 or TRBV12-4 and TRBJ1-2, with TRBD1 as a possible D gene (5 bases). The V gene lost 3 bases and the J gene lost 0 bases, with 11 bases spanning the gap. The CDR3 sequence is 15 residues long. The CDR3 spells CASSLTGRTNYGYTF. The CDR3 DNA reads as TGTGCCAGCAGTTTGACGGGGCGGACTAACTATGGCTACACCTTC.

This clonotype was counted at least ten times. This chain connects TRBV6-1 to TRBJ1-1; D unclear. CDR3 length: 14 residues. V was clipped by 5 bases and J by 4 bases, with 14 bases between them. CDR1 and CDR2 (germline): MNHNS, SASEGT. CDR3 coding DNA: TGTGCCAGCAGTCCAAGAGGAGGACTCACTGAAGCTTTCTTT. It yields the protein CASSPRGGLTEAFF.

The rearrangement uses TRBV5-1 and TRBJ2-7; maybe TRBD2 (6 bases). The germline V and J ends were trimmed by 2 bases and 7 bases, with 13 bases remaining between them. The CDR3 has 13 residues. Germline V lookup: CDR1 SGHRS, CDR2 YFSETQ. CDR3 bases: TGCGCCAGCAGCTTCCGGACCGGGGGAGAGCAGTACTTC. Amino acid sequence: CASSFRTGGEQYF.

This clonotype was found a few times. This chain links TRBV29-1 with TRBJ2-5; D is ambiguous. Germline loops: CDR1 SQVTM, CDR2 ANQGSEA. Deletions cut 0 bases from V and 1 base from J, with 6 bases between. CDR3 length equals 13 residues. This CDR3 reads CSVEEIAQETQYF. In nucleotides, the CDR3 is TGCAGCGTTGAAGAAATAGCCCAAGAGACCCAGTACTTC. The entire variable domain, with the rest obtained from reference TRBV29-1 and TRBJ2-5, is as follows: SAVISQKPSRDICQRGTSLTIQCQVDSQVTMMFWYRQQPGQSLTLIATANQGSEATYESGFVIDKFPISRPNLTFSTLTVSNMSPEDSSIYLCSVEEIAQETQYFGPGTRLLVL.

This clonotype was found many times. V usage is TRBV29-1 and J usage is TRBJ2-3, with 7 nucleotides matching TRBD1. From germline, CDR1 is SQVTM and CDR2 ANQGSEA. V was pared by 6 bases and J by 0 bases, with 6 bases of the junction left unmatched. This CDR3 has 14 amino acids. The CDR3 protein is CSVAGQASTDTQYF. The CDR3, as DNA: TGCAGCGTCGCTGGACAGGCCAGCACAGATACGCAGTATTTT.

This clonotype was counted between two and nine times. This chain links TRBV7-2 with TRBJ2-1; D may be TRBD1 (5 bases). Germline V CDR1 and CDR2: SGHTA, FQGNSA. The V gene lost 5 bases and the J gene lost 7 bases, with 18 bases spanning the gap. The length of the CDR3 is 15 residues. The CDR3 nucleotides read TGTGCCAGCAGCCTCACTGGGGCTAACATGAATGAGCAGTTCTTC. Amino acid sequence: CASSLTGANMNEQFF.

The rearrangement links TRBV4-1 to TRBJ1-5, with TRBD1 identical over 8 bases. Losses at the gene ends were 4 bases for V and 3 bases for J; bases not matched to a gene: 8. The CDR3 is made up of 16 amino acids. Germline V gives CDR1 MGHRA, CDR2 YSYEKL. This CDR3 is CASSPSGDRINQPQHF. In nucleotides, the CDR3 is TGCGCCAGCAGCCCCAGTGGGGACAGGATCAATCAGCCCCAGCATTTT.

This clonotype was observed many times. CDR3 amino acids: CASSLVPGAENIQYF. In DNA, the CDR3 is TGCGCCAGCAGCTTGGTGCCCGGGGCGGAAAACATTCAGTACTTC. The genes are TRBV5-1 and TRBJ2-4; D could derive from TRBD1 or TRBD2 (5 bases each). Germline CDR1 is SGHRS and CDR2 is YFSETQ. With 0 bases removed from V and 5 bases from J, the gap between germline ends came to 12 bases. This CDR3 is built from 15 residues.

This chain uses TRBV2 with TRBJ1-5; no clear D gene. The V gene's germline CDR1 is SNHLY and CDR2 FYNNEI. This CDR3 is built from 12 residues. The ends were cut back, 5 bases at V and 7 bases at J, with 9 bases in the middle. CDR3 sequence: CASSQTEQPQHF. CDR3 nucleotide sequence: TGTGCCAGCAGTCAGACGGAACAGCCCCAGCATTTT.

In this sample, this clonotype turned up many times. V usage is TRBV4-3 and J usage is TRBJ2-7; D is possibly TRBD2 (6 bases). CDR1 is LGHNA and CDR2 is YSLEER in the germline V gene. This CDR3 is built from 16 residues. Deletions cut 3 bases from V and 3 bases from J, with 18 bases between. CDR3 DNA sequence: TGCGCCAGCAGCCAGGACCCCGCTAGCGCCTACTACGAGCAGTACTTC. Its translation: CASSQDPASAYYEQYF.

This chain joins TRBV2 and TRBJ1-4, with D maybe TRBD1 (5 bases). The CDR3 extends over 15 amino acids. Trimming pared 5 bases from V and 3 bases from J, leaving 13 bases between. The V gene's germline CDR1 is SNHLY and CDR2 FYNNEI. In DNA form, the CDR3 reads TGTGCCAGCAGTAACCCCCGGGGCCCTAATGAAAAACTGTTTTTT. Translation: CASSNPRGPNEKLFF.

This clonotype has only a few counts. This chain joins TRBV29-1 and TRBJ2-2, with no clear D. With 5 bases removed from V and 7 bases from J, the gap between germline ends came to 5 bases. Germline CDR1 is SQVTM and CDR2 is ANQGSEA. This CDR3 is built from 10 residues. The CDR3 DNA reads as TGCAGCGTTATTGACGGGGAGCTGTTTTTT. It yields the protein CSVIDGELFF.

The chain employs TRBV6-2 or TRBV6-3 and TRBJ1-1; maybe TRBD1 (5 bases). CDR3 length: 12 residues. V lost 5 bases and J 11 bases, leaving 15 bases between the germline ends. Germline V CDR1 and CDR2: MNHEY, SVGEGT. Here the CDR3 reads CASSQGTVRAFF. The CDR3 region has the DNA TGTGCCAGCAGTCAAGGGACTGTACGTGCTTTCTTT.

The chain joins TRBV7-2 to TRBJ2-5; TRBD1 matches at 11 bases. Losses at the gene ends were 4 bases for V and 5 bases for J; bases not matched to a gene: 6. This CDR3 spans 15 amino acids. Germline assignment: CDR1 SGHTA and CDR2 FQGNSA. The CDR3 DNA reads TGTACCAGCAGCTCGTGGACAGGGGGCCCTGAGACCCAGTACTTC. Translated: CTSSSWTGGPETQYF.